Listed below are T cell receptor beta chains from one sample, sequenced in a study of T cells in narcolepsy. The method was immunoSEQ multiplex PCR; TCRdb's version includes in-frame clones alone and lacks a portion of them. In the table there are under 11,000 clones, about three quarters of which are singletons. Sequenced material: CD45RA- memory CD8+ T cells from PBMCs. The source is a human donor with narcolepsy. Each CDR3 is given with its conserved first and last residue. D genes are given only for firm matches. Size is omitted from some rows. Given values are once, few, many or a class for expanded clones.

clone_size: few
v_call: TRBV4-3
d_call: TRBD1
j_call: TRBJ1-5
cdr3_nt: TGCGCCAGCAGCCAGGACAGGGGCAATCAGCCCCAGCATTTT
cdr3_aa: CASSQDRGNQPQHF

clone_size: -
v_call: TRBV4-2
d_call: -
j_call: TRBJ1-2
cdr3_nt: TGTGCCAGCAGTCCCATTGGGGATGGCTACACCTTC
cdr3_aa: CASSPIGDGYTF

clone_size: -
v_call: TRBV5-1
d_call: -
j_call: TRBJ2-7
cdr3_nt: TGCGCCAGCAGAGTGGCCTGGAACCTACACTACGAGCAGTACTTC
cdr3_aa: CASRVAWNLHYEQYF

clone_size: -
v_call: TRBV5-6
d_call: -
j_call: TRBJ2-1
cdr3_nt: TGTGCCAGCAGCCCAACTACCGACAATGAGCAGTTCTTC
cdr3_aa: CASSPTTDNEQFF

clone_size: few
v_call: TRBV10-3
d_call: -
j_call: TRBJ2-7
cdr3_nt: TGTGCCATCGCGTCAATTTATTACGAGCAGTACTTC
cdr3_aa: CAIASIYYEQYF

clone_size: -
v_call: TRBV10-3
d_call: -
j_call: TRBJ1-2
cdr3_nt: TGTGCCATCCCGACCGACCCGGAGCCTGGCTACACCTTC
cdr3_aa: CAIPTDPEPGYTF

clone_size: -
v_call: TRBV6-1
d_call: TRBD1
j_call: TRBJ2-7
cdr3_nt: TGTGCCAGCTGGACAGGGGACGGCGCCTACGAGCAGTACTTC
cdr3_aa: CASWTGDGAYEQYF

clone_size: few
v_call: TRBV4-3
d_call: TRBD1
j_call: TRBJ2-7
cdr3_nt: TGCGCCAGCAGTGAAGGGACAGGGGGCCTTAGGTGGGAGCAGTACTTC
cdr3_aa: CASSEGTGGLRWEQYF

clone_size: -
v_call: TRBV4-3
d_call: -
j_call: TRBJ2-5
cdr3_nt: TGCGCCAGCAGCCAAGACAGCCAAGAGACCCAGTACTTC
cdr3_aa: CASSQDSQETQYF

clone_size: -
v_call: TRBV6-9
d_call: TRBD1
j_call: TRBJ2-7
cdr3_nt: TGTGCCAGCAGTTACTTGGACAGGGGCGAGCAGTACTTC
cdr3_aa: CASSYLDRGEQYF

clone_size: -
v_call: TRBV6-4
d_call: -
j_call: TRBJ1-1
cdr3_nt: TGTGCCAGCAGTGGCGACGTGAACACTGAAGCTTTCTTT
cdr3_aa: CASSGDVNTEAFF

clone_size: few
v_call: TRBV2
d_call: TRBD1
j_call: TRBJ2-7
cdr3_nt: TGTGCCAGCAGTTACTTGGACAGGGGCGAGCAGTACTTC
cdr3_aa: CASSYLDRGEQYF

clone_size: once
v_call: TRBV6-6
d_call: -
j_call: TRBJ2-5
cdr3_nt: TGTGCCAGCTCTATATTGGAAGAGACCCAGTACTTC
cdr3_aa: CASSILEETQYF

clone_size: -
v_call: TRBV10-3
d_call: -
j_call: TRBJ2-1
cdr3_nt: TGTGCCATCAGTGAGCTTGGAGTGAGCTCCTACAATGAGCAGTTCTTC
cdr3_aa: CAISELGVSSYNEQFF

clone_size: -
v_call: TRBV18
d_call: -
j_call: TRBJ1-1
cdr3_nt: TGTGCCAGCTCACCAGGCACCCTGGGGAACACTGAAGCTTTCTTT
cdr3_aa: CASSPGTLGNTEAFF

clone_size: once
v_call: TRBV11-2
d_call: -
j_call: TRBJ2-7
cdr3_nt: TGTGCCAGCAGCTTAGGAGGTTACGGCTACGAGCAGTACTTC
cdr3_aa: CASSLGGYGYEQYF

clone_size: few
v_call: TRBV30
d_call: -
j_call: TRBJ2-3
cdr3_nt: TGTGCCTGGACCACGGGCCCGGGAAACACAGATACGCAGTATTTT
cdr3_aa: CAWTTGPGNTDTQYF

clone_size: -
v_call: TRBV5-3
d_call: -
j_call: TRBJ1-6
cdr3_nt: TGTGCCAGAATCGCTAACAGGGTACCCGTCGTGTCGTATTCACCCCTCCACTTT
cdr3_aa: CARIANRVPVVSYSPLHF

clone_size: medium-sized
v_call: TRBV4-3
d_call: TRBD2
j_call: TRBJ2-3
cdr3_nt: TGCGCCAGCAGCCCGTGGACTAGCGGAGATACGCAGTATTTT
cdr3_aa: CASSPWTSGDTQYF

clone_size: -
v_call: TRBV5-1
d_call: TRBD1
j_call: TRBJ2-1
cdr3_nt: TGCGCCAGCAGGATGGGACAGGGGTCCAATGAGCAGTTCTTC
cdr3_aa: CASRMGQGSNEQFF

clone_size: medium-sized
v_call: TRBV19
d_call: -
j_call: TRBJ2-3
cdr3_nt: TGTGCCAGTAGTACAGCCGGGACATCGACAGATACGCAGTATTTT
cdr3_aa: CASSTAGTSTDTQYF

clone_size: -
v_call: TRBV19
d_call: -
j_call: TRBJ2-1
cdr3_nt: TGTGCCAGTAGCGATTCTCACTACAATGAGCAGTTCTTC
cdr3_aa: CASSDSHYNEQFF

clone_size: -
v_call: TRBV28
d_call: -
j_call: TRBJ1-1
cdr3_nt: TGTGCCAGCAGTATAGACGCTTTCTTT
cdr3_aa: CASSIDAFF

clone_size: few
v_call: TRBV6-5
d_call: -
j_call: TRBJ1-1
cdr3_nt: TGTGCCATAGGAGAGAACACTGAAGCTTTCTTT
cdr3_aa: CAIGENTEAFF

clone_size: -
v_call: TRBV5-6
d_call: -
j_call: TRBJ1-1
cdr3_nt: TGTGCCAGCAGCTTGGGGTGGAACACTGAAGCTTTCTTT
cdr3_aa: CASSLGWNTEAFF

clone_size: -
v_call: TRBV30
d_call: -
j_call: TRBJ1-2
cdr3_nt: TGTGCCTGGAGTGTACCGGGCCTCCCGCCACTTAACTATGGCTACACCTTC
cdr3_aa: CAWSVPGLPPLNYGYTF

clone_size: -
v_call: TRBV27
d_call: -
j_call: TRBJ2-7
cdr3_nt: TGTGCCAGCACGGGCGAGGGTAGGAACGAGCAGTACTTC
cdr3_aa: CASTGEGRNEQYF

clone_size: -
v_call: TRBV13
d_call: -
j_call: TRBJ1-5
cdr3_nt: TGTGCCAGCAGCTTAGGTAGGGGAGTAAATCAGCCCCAGCATTTT
cdr3_aa: CASSLGRGVNQPQHF

clone_size: -
v_call: TRBV29-1
d_call: TRBD1
j_call: TRBJ1-1
cdr3_nt: TGCAGCGTTGAATCGTGGCAGGGGGCCACTGAAGCTTTCTTT
cdr3_aa: CSVESWQGATEAFF

clone_size: -
v_call: TRBV6-5
d_call: -
j_call: TRBJ1-1
cdr3_nt: TGTGCCAGCAGTTATTTTGTCGATAACACTGAAGCTTTCTTT
cdr3_aa: CASSYFVDNTEAFF

clone_size: once
v_call: TRBV6-5
d_call: TRBD2
j_call: TRBJ2-2
cdr3_nt: TGTGCCAGCAGTTTGGGCGGGAGCACCGGGGAGCTGTTTTTT
cdr3_aa: CASSLGGSTGELFF

clone_size: -
v_call: TRBV7-9
d_call: -
j_call: TRBJ2-3
cdr3_nt: TGTGCCAGCAGCCTATCGACTCAGGGGGATACGCAGTATTTT
cdr3_aa: CASSLSTQGDTQYF

clone_size: few
v_call: TRBV30
d_call: -
j_call: TRBJ2-1
cdr3_nt: TGTGCCTGGAGTGTGGAGACGGAGACCTACAATGAGCAGTTCTTC
cdr3_aa: CAWSVETETYNEQFF

clone_size: -
v_call: TRBV5-1
d_call: TRBD1
j_call: TRBJ2-3
cdr3_nt: TGCGCCAGCAGCTCGGGACAGGGCACAGATACGCAGTATTTT
cdr3_aa: CASSSGQGTDTQYF

clone_size: -
v_call: TRBV11-2
d_call: TRBD2
j_call: TRBJ2-7
cdr3_nt: TGTGCCAGCAGCCACTCTACTAGCGGGAGTCTCTACGAGCAGTACTTC
cdr3_aa: CASSHSTSGSLYEQYF

clone_size: few
v_call: TRBV27
d_call: -
j_call: TRBJ2-7
cdr3_nt: TGTGCCAGCAATCGGGGAAACGAGCAGTACTTC
cdr3_aa: CASNRGNEQYF

clone_size: -
v_call: TRBV2
d_call: -
j_call: TRBJ1-1
cdr3_nt: TGTGCCAGGGAGGGAGGCCGCCGGATGAACACTGAAGCTTTCTTT
cdr3_aa: CAREGGRRMNTEAFF

clone_size: -
v_call: TRBV7-9
d_call: -
j_call: TRBJ1-2
cdr3_nt: TGTGCCAGCAGCCAGGTTAACTCCAACTATGGCTACACCTTC
cdr3_aa: CASSQVNSNYGYTF

clone_size: once
v_call: TRBV4-2
d_call: -
j_call: TRBJ1-4
cdr3_nt: TGTGCCAGCAGCCCGAATGGTCAGGGGTCTGAAAAACTGTTTTTT
cdr3_aa: CASSPNGQGSEKLFF

clone_size: -
v_call: TRBV14
d_call: -
j_call: TRBJ1-1
cdr3_nt: TGTGCCAGCAGCCAAGGCCACACTGAAGCTTTCTTT
cdr3_aa: CASSQGHTEAFF

clone_size: -
v_call: TRBV4-3
d_call: TRBD1
j_call: TRBJ1-1
cdr3_nt: TGCGCCAGCAGCCAAGCGGACAGGGGAAACACTGAAGCTTTCTTT
cdr3_aa: CASSQADRGNTEAFF

clone_size: -
v_call: TRBV7-9
d_call: TRBD1
j_call: TRBJ2-1
cdr3_nt: TGTGCCAGCAGCCGTTTCGGACAGGGGGACAATGAGCAGTTCTTC
cdr3_aa: CASSRFGQGDNEQFF

clone_size: -
v_call: TRBV10-3
d_call: TRBD2
j_call: TRBJ2-7
cdr3_nt: TGTGCCATCAGCGACGGGGGGGTGACCTACGAGCAGTACTTC
cdr3_aa: CAISDGGVTYEQYF